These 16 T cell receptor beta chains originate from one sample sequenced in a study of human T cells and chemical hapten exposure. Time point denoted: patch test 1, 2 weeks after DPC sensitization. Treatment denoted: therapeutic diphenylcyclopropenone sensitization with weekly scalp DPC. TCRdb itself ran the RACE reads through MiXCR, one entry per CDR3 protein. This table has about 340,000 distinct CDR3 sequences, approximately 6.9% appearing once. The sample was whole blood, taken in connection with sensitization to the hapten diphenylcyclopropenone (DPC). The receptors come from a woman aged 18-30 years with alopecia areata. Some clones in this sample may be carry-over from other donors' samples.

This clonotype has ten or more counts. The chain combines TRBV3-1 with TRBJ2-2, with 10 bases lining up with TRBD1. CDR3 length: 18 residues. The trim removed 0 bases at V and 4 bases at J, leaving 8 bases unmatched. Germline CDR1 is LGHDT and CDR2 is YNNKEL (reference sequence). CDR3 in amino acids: CASSQDWGRDRGTGELFF. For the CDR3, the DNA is TGTGCCAGCAGCCAAGATTGGGGCCGGGACAGGGGCACCGGGGAGCTGTTTTTT.

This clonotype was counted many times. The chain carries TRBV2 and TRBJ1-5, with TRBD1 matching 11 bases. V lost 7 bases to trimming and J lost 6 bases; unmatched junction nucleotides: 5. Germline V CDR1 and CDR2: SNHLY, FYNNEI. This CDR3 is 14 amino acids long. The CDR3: CASNGQGAGQPQHF. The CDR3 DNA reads TGTGCCAGCAATGGACAGGGGGCCGGTCAGCCCCAGCATTTT.

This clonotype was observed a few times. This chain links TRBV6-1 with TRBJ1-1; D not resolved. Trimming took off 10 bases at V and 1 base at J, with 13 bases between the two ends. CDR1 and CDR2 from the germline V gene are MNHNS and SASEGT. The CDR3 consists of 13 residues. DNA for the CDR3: TGTGCCACCCCGTCTCCGGGGAACACTGAAGCTTTCTTT. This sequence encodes CATPSPGNTEAFF.

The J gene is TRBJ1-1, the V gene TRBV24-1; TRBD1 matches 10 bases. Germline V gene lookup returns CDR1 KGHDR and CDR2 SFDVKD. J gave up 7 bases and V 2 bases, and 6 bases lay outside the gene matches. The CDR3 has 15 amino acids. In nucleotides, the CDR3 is TGTGCCACCAGTGATTCGCGGGGGACAGGGGATGAAGCTTTCTTT. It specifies CATSDSRGTGDEAFF.

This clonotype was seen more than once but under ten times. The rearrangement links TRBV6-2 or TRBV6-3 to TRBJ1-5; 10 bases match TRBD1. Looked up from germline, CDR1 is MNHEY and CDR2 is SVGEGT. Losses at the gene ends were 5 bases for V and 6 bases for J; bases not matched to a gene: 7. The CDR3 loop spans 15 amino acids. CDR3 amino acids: CASSPWDRGGQPQHF. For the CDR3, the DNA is TGTGCCAGCAGTCCCTGGGACAGGGGCGGTCAGCCCCAGCATTTT.

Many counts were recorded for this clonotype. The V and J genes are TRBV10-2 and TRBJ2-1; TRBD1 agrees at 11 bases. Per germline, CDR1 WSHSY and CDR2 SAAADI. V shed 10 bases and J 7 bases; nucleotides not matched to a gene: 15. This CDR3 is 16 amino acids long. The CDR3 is CATTDPGQGVRNEQFF. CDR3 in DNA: TGCGCCACCACTGATCCGGGACAGGGGGTTAGGAATGAGCAGTTCTTC.

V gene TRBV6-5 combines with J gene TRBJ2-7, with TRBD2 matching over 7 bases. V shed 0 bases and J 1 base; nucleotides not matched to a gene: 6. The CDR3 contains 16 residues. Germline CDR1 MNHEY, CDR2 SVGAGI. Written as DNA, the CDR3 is TGTGCCAGCAGTTACTCGATACGGGGAGGGTCCTACGAGCAGTACTTC. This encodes CASSYSIRGGSYEQYF.

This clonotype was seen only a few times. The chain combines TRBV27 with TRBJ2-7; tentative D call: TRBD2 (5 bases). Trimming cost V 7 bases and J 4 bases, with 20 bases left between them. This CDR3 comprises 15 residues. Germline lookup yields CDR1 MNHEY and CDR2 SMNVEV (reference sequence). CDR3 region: CASNYRGRVLYEQYF. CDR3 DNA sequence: TGTGCCAGCAATTATCGAGGGCGAGTTCTTTACGAGCAGTACTTC.

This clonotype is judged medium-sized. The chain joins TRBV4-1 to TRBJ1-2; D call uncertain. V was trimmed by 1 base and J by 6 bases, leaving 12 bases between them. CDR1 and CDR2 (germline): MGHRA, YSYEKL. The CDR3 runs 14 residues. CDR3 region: CASSQVNKVDGYTF. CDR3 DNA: TGCGCCAGCAGCCAAGTTAACAAGGTGGATGGCTACACCTTC.

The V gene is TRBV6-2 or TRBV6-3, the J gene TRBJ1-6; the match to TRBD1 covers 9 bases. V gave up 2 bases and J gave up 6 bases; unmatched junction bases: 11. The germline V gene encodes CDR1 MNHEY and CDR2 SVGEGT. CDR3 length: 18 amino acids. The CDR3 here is CASSYEQGADEGNSPLHF. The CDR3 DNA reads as TGTGCCAGCAGTTACGAACAGGGGGCTGATGAGGGTAATTCACCCCTCCACTTT.

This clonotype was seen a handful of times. The chain's CDR3 is CASSQGQGDHEKLFF. CDR3 DNA sequence: TGTGCCAGCAGCCAAGGCCAGGGAGACCATGAAAAACTGTTTTTT. The genes are TRBV3-1 and TRBJ1-4, with D possibly TRBD1 on 5 matching bases. CDR1 is LGHDT and CDR2 is YNNKEL in the germline V gene (reference sequence). The CDR3 length is 15 residues. With 1 base removed from V and 6 bases from J, the gap between germline ends came to 12 bases.

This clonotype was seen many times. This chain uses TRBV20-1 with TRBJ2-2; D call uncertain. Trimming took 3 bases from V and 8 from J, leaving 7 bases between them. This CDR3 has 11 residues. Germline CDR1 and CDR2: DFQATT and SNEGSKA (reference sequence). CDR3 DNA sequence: TGCAGTGCTAGTCCCGCGGGGGAGCTGTTTTTT. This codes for CSASPAGELFF.

The CDR3 sequence: CATSGIRDRSYTQYF. The CDR3 DNA reads TGTGCCACCAGTGGCATCCGGGACCGCAGTTATACGCAGTATTTT. The chain recombines TRBV24-1 with TRBJ2-3, with D possibly being TRBD1 or TRBD2 (5 bases each). CDR1 and CDR2 from the germline V gene are KGHDR and SFDVKD. The ends were cut back, 5 bases at V and 7 bases at J, with 18 bases in the middle. This CDR3 has 15 residues.

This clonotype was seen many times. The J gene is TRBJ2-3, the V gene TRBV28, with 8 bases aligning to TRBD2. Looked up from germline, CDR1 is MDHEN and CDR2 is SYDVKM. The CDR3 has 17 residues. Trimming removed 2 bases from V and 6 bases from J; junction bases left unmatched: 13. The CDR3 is CASSLSFSRGGTDTQYF. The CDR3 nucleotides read TGTGCCAGCAGTTTAAGTTTCTCTCGGGGGGGTACGGATACGCAGTATTTT.

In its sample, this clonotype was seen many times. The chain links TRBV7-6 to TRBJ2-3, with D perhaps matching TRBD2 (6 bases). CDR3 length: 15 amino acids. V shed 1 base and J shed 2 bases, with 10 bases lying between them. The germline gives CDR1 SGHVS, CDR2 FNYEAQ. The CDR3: CASSLVRGYTDTQYF. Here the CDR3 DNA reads TGTGCCAGCAGCTTAGTCCGGGGGTACACAGATACGCAGTATTTT.

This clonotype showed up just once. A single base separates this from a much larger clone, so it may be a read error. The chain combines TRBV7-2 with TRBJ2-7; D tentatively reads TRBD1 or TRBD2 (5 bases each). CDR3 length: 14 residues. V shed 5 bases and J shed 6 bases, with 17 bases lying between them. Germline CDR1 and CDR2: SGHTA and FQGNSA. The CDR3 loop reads CASSASSRATEQYF. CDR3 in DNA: TGTGCCAGCAGCGCCTCTAGCAGGGCGACCGAGCAGTACTTC.